A single sample is the source of the 17 T cell receptor beta chains below, sequenced in a study of response to subunit inactivated influenza vaccine. MiXCR was run by TCRdb on the RT-PCR reads, yielding one entry per CDR3 protein. In the table there are 600,000 to 850,000 distinct CDR3 sequences, approximately 14% of which are singletons. The material was PBMCs from blood, obtained 14 days before vaccination. These TCRs come from a man in his forties or fifties who received an inactivated influenza vaccine.

This clonotype turned up a few times. This chain connects TRBV12-3 or TRBV12-4 to TRBJ2-3, with D possibly TRBD2 on 5 matching bases. CDR3 length equals 15 residues. Trimming took 0 bases from V and 1 from J, leaving 8 bases between them. CDR3 amino acids: CASSLAVGGTDTQYF. In DNA, the CDR3 is TGTGCCAGCAGTTTAGCTGTCGGGGGCACAGATACGCAGTATTTT.

The rearrangement uses TRBV7-2 and TRBJ1-6, with a weak D call TRBD1 (5 bases). Trimming removed 6 bases from V and 7 bases from J, with 13 bases in between. The CDR3 covers 14 residues. Looked up from germline, CDR1 is SGHTA and CDR2 is FQGNSA. CDR3 coding DNA: TGTGCCAGCAGGGGGTCAGGGAACAATTCACCCCTCCACTTT. It encodes CASRGSGNNSPLHF.

This clonotype was picked up a small number of times. CDR3 loop: CASSTGRIPKAYNEQFF. CDR3 sequence (DNA): TGTGCCAGCAGCACAGGACGGATCCCTAAAGCCTACAATGAGCAGTTCTTC. The gene calls are TRBV7-8 and TRBJ2-1; D perhaps matches TRBD1 (5 bases). Deletions cut 5 bases from V and 2 bases from J, with 19 bases between. Germline lookup yields CDR1 SGHVS and CDR2 FQNEAQ. The CDR3 contains 17 residues.

This clonotype was observed a handful of times. V and J are TRBV4-2 and TRBJ2-7, with a possible D match to TRBD2 (5 bases). CDR3 length: 19 residues. V gave up 4 bases and J gave up 1 base, with 26 bases separating them. Germline-derived CDR1 and CDR2 are LGHNA and YNFKEQ. The CDR3 is CASSLQWGSSAGPSYEQYF. The CDR3 coding sequence is TGTGCCAGCAGCCTTCAGTGGGGATCATCTGCGGGTCCTTCCTACGAGCAGTACTTC.

About this clonotype itself: This may stem from a read error, because a much larger clone lies one nucleotide away. This rearrangement joins TRBV12-3 or TRBV12-4 to TRBJ2-3, with 8 bases identical to TRBD2. V dropped 3 bases and J dropped 0; count of bases not matched to a gene: 2. The CDR3 is made up of 15 amino acids. CDR3 DNA sequence: TGTGCCAGCAGTTTTGCGGGGGGAAGCACAGATACGCAGTATTTT. Its protein product is CASSFAGGSTDTQYF.

This clonotype has at least ten counts. This chain links TRBV20-1 with TRBJ2-7, with 7 bases aligning to TRBD1. CDR3 size: 12 residues. The germline V gene encodes CDR1 DFQATT and CDR2 SNEGSKA (reference sequence). V lost 7 bases and J lost 1; bases outside the gene matches: 4. CDR3 coding DNA: TGCAGTGTGATGACAGGGTCCTACGAGCAGTACTTC. Protein product: CSVMTGSYEQYF.

On this clonotype: This could be a read error, since a much larger clone is one nucleotide away. The chain carries TRBV20-1 and TRBJ2-1, with D hard to call. The CDR3 totals 13 residues. The V and J ends lost 0 bases and 5 bases respectively, with 8 bases between them. Per germline, CDR1 DFQATT and CDR2 SNEGSKA (reference sequence). The CDR3 here is CSARDVRDNEQFF. Here the CDR3 DNA reads TGCAGTGCTAGAGACGTGCGTGACAATGAGCAGTTCTTC.

The V gene is TRBV20-1, the J gene TRBJ2-1, with 8 bases fitting TRBD2. The CDR3 has 14 residues. V was clipped by 6 bases and J by 10 bases; unmatched bases: 14. CDR1 and CDR2 (germline): DFQATT, SNEGSKA (reference sequence). CDR3 sequence: CSASGGLRAREQFF. In DNA form, the CDR3 reads TGCAGTGCAAGCGGGGGACTGCGGGCGCGAGAGCAGTTCTTC.

In this sample, this clonotype turned up a few times. CDR3 protein: CASIGQVTSYNEQFF. The CDR3 DNA reads as TGTGCCAGCATTGGTCAGGTAACTTCCTACAATGAGCAGTTCTTC. The chain couples TRBV6-2 or TRBV6-3 to TRBJ2-1; D is uncertain. Trimming stripped 7 bases from V and 1 base from J, with 14 bases between. CDR1 MNHEY and CDR2 SVGEGT come from the germline V gene. The CDR3 sequence is 15 residues long.

In this sample, this clonotype turned up a few times. V usage is TRBV20-1 and J usage is TRBJ2-1; D is unclear. V was cut by 5 bases and J by 13 bases, with 15 bases left in between. Germline V lookup: CDR1 DFQATT, CDR2 SNEGSKA (reference sequence). CDR3 length equals 11 residues. CDR3 sequence: CSAPGTGGQFF. In DNA form, the CDR3 reads TGCAGTGCTCCCGGCACTGGCGGACAGTTCTTC.

The chain links TRBV7-2 to TRBJ1-2; 10 bases map to TRBD1. The germline V gene encodes CDR1 SGHTA and CDR2 FQGNSA. This CDR3 has 14 amino acids. V was clipped by 5 bases and J by 8 bases; unmatched bases: 8. The CDR3 DNA is TGTGCCAGCAGCCCCAGACAGGGGGCGTGGGGCTACACCTTC. Translating gives CASSPRQGAWGYTF.

A few counts support this clonotype. This chain links TRBV4-2 with TRBJ2-5; D is unresolved. The ends were cut back, 1 base at V and 5 bases at J, with 5 bases in the middle. The germline CDR1 and CDR2 sequences are LGHNA and YNFKEQ. The CDR3 contains 12 residues. The CDR3 protein is CASSQGLETQYF. CDR3 coding DNA: TGTGCCAGCAGCCAAGGCCTCGAGACCCAGTACTTC.

This clonotype was recorded a few times. This rearrangement joins TRBV27 to TRBJ2-1, with 7 positions matching TRBD2. CDR1 and CDR2 (germline): MNHEY, SMNVEV (reference sequence). The CDR3 length is 16 residues. The J segment lost 3 bases and the V segment lost 3 bases, leaving 8 bases of the junction unmatched. The chain's CDR3 is CASSLVAQRGYNEQFF. The CDR3 DNA is TGTGCCAGCAGTTTGGTGGCGCAGCGGGGCTACAATGAGCAGTTCTTC.

The J gene is TRBJ2-5, the V gene TRBV5-1, with D possibly matching TRBD2 (6 bases). Trimming pared 0 bases from V and 4 bases from J, leaving 19 bases between. The V gene's germline CDR1 is SGHRS and CDR2 YFSETQ. The CDR3 is 17 amino acids. In nucleotides, the CDR3 is TGCGCCAGCAGCTTGGGGGGGACTCCGTTAGGTGGAGAGACCCAGTACTTC. Residues: CASSLGGTPLGGETQYF.

V gene TRBV28 combines with J gene TRBJ1-5; the match to TRBD1 covers 8 bases. With the DNA end fitting TRBJ2-3 better, the J assignment may be wrong. This CDR3 has 21 amino acids. Germline V gene sequence: CDR1 MDHEN, CDR2 SYDVKM. CDR3 residues: CASSSPELGDRSIYSNQPQYF. The CDR3 DNA sequence: TGTGCCAGCAGTTCCCCCGAACTTGGGGACAGGTCCATCTATAGCAATCAGCCCCAGTATTTT.

This sequence joins TRBV12-3 or TRBV12-4 and TRBJ2-3, with D uncertain. This CDR3 comprises 15 residues. Trimming stripped 6 bases from V and 4 bases from J, with 17 bases between. The CDR3 spells CASSQPRSGADTQYF. CDR3 nucleotide sequence: TGTGCCAGCAGCCAACCCCGTTCGGGCGCAGATACGCAGTATTTT.

The sample holds a few counts of this clonotype. The CDR3 loop is CASSLLPIGGSEQYF. CDR3 in DNA: TGTGCCAGCAGCTTACTTCCCATAGGAGGTAGCGAGCAGTACTTC. The chain joins TRBV7-2 to TRBJ2-7; tentative D call: TRBD2 (5 bases). The CDR3 covers 15 residues. Germline lookup yields CDR1 SGHTA and CDR2 FQGNSA. Trimming took off 2 bases at V and 6 bases at J, with 17 bases between the two ends.